The rows below give T cell receptor beta chains drawn from one sample of a study of blood T cell repertoires in COVID-19. Assay used: immunoSEQ multiplex PCR; TCRdb lists only in-frame clones, some missing. The sample contains around 30,000 clones, roughly 90% of which appear only once. Material: peripheral blood. All receptors come from a human donor with active COVID-19. The donor label of this sample is uncertain. CDR3s include the opening cysteine and the closing phenylalanine or tryptophan. D genes are given only for firm matches. Clone size is not always given. Where it is, it says once, few, many or a class for expanded clones.

j_call | v_call | clone_size | d_call | cdr3_aa | cdr3_nt
TRBJ2-3 | TRBV10-2 | - | TRBD2 | CASSKREGKTDTQYF | TGCGCCAGCAGTAAGAGGGAGGGGAAGACAGATACGCAGTATTTT
TRBJ1-3 | TRBV18 | - | - | CASSPSQVISGNTIYF | TGTGCCAGCTCACCGTCCCAGGTGATCTCTGGAAACACCATATATTTT
TRBJ1-5 | TRBV12-3/TRBV12-4 | - | - | CASSSMEDQPQHF | TGTGCCAGCAGTTCGATGGAGGATCAGCCCCAGCATTTT
TRBJ2-4 | TRBV7-8 | - | TRBD1 | CASSATGINFVGTAKNIQYF | TGTGCCAGCAGCGCGACAGGGATCAATTTTGTGGGTACGGCCAAAAACATTCAGTACTTC
TRBJ2-4 | TRBV6-5 | - | TRBD1 | CASSTGGTKNIQYF | TGTGCCAGCAGCACAGGGGGTACCAAAAACATTCAGTACTTC
TRBJ1-1 | TRBV7-3 | - | - | CASIPKTGVRGKRTLNTEAFF | TGTGCCAGCATCCCTAAGACAGGCGTTCGGGGAAAACGAACTTTGAACACTGAAGCTTTCTTT
TRBJ2-1 | TRBV7-9 | - | TRBD2 | CASSFRGGTSSYNEQFF | TGTGCCAGCAGCTTTCGCGGGGGGACAAGCTCCTACAATGAGCAGTTCTTC
TRBJ1-2 | TRBV19 | - | TRBD1 | CASREGTGWYGYTF | TGTGCCAGCCGAGAGGGGACAGGGTGGTATGGCTACACCTTC
TRBJ2-1 | TRBV6-2/TRBV6-3 | - | - | CASSDSQLLNNEQFF | TGTGCCAGCAGCGACAGCCAACTCTTAAACAATGAGCAGTTCTTC
TRBJ2-7 | TRBV5-5 | - | - | CASSFGRGSSYEQYF | TGTGCCAGCAGCTTCGGCAGGGGTTCATCCTACGAGCAGTACTTC
TRBJ2-3 | TRBV5-8 | - | TRBD2 | CASTPFTSGGVDTQYF | TGTGCCAGCACCCCTTTCACTAGCGGGGGGGTGGATACGCAGTATTTT
TRBJ2-2 | TRBV5-1 | - | TRBD2 | CASSAGLAGGAGELFF | TGCGCCAGCAGCGCGGGACTAGCGGGGGGCGCCGGGGAGCTGTTTTTT
TRBJ2-6 | TRBV5-1 | - | - | CASSAQGSGANVLTF | TGCGCCAGCAGCGCCCAGGGCTCTGGGGCCAACGTCCTGACTTTC
TRBJ2-2 | TRBV6-6 | - | - | CASVRGGGPGELFF | TGTGCCAGCGTACGAGGGGGGGGTCCCGGGGAGCTGTTTTTT
TRBJ2-7 | TRBV5-6 | - | - | CASSTGSGDEQYF | TGTGCCAGCAGCACGGGGTCCGGGGACGAGCAGTACTTC
TRBJ2-4 | TRBV21-1 | - | - | CASSGTEAKNIQYF | TGTGCCAGCAGCGGGACAGAAGCCAAAAACATTCAGTACTTC
TRBJ1-1 | TRBV18 | - | TRBD1 | CASSPGTGSWAFF | TGTGCCAGCTCACCCGGGACAGGGTCATGGGCTTTCTTT
TRBJ1-1 | TRBV7-2 | - | TRBD1 | CASSLGQGAEAFF | TGTGCCAGCAGCTTAGGTCAGGGGGCGGAGGCTTTCTTT
TRBJ2-1 | TRBV18 | few | TRBD2 | CASSQLAGSYNEQFF | TGTGCCAGCTCACAACTAGCGGGGTCCTACAATGAGCAGTTCTTC
TRBJ2-2 | TRBV7-2 | - | - | CASSLVPGANTGELFF | TGTGCCAGCAGCTTAGTCCCGGGAGCGAACACCGGGGAGCTGTTTTTT
TRBJ2-7 | TRBV25-1 | - | - | CASRALVKQYF | TGTGCCAGCAGGGCTCTAGTCAAGCAGTACTTC
TRBJ2-6 | TRBV5-4 | - | TRBD2 | CASRPGLAGANVLTF | TGTGCCAGCAGACCTGGACTAGCGGGGGCCAACGTCCTGACTTTC
TRBJ1-3 | TRBV7-2 | - | - | CASSLRAGADSGNTIYF | TGTGCCAGCAGCTTACGGGCAGGGGCCGATTCTGGAAACACCATATATTTT
TRBJ2-5 | TRBV3-1/TRBV3-2 | - | - | CASSQAGEVGGGTQYF | TGTGCCAGCAGCCAAGCCGGTGAAGTGGGGGGTGGGACCCAGTACTTC
TRBJ1-2 | TRBV6-5 | once | - | CASRAVGGYTF | TGTGCCAGCAGAGCGGTGGGTGGCTACACCTTC
TRBJ2-7 | TRBV11-3 | - | TRBD1 | CASSQGQGSEQYF | TGTGCCAGCAGCCAGGGACAGGGCAGCGAGCAGTACTTC
TRBJ2-7 | TRBV7-2 | few | - | CASSSPLTDTYEQYF | TGTGCCAGCAGCTCTCCCCTGACAGATACCTACGAGCAGTACTTC
TRBJ2-4 | TRBV6-5 | - | - | CASSTGFSKNIQYF | TGTGCCAGCAGCACAGGTTTTAGCAAAAACATTCAGTACTTC
TRBJ2-7 | TRBV10-3 | - | TRBD1 | CAISGGATGGIYEQYF | TGTGCCATCAGTGGGGGCGCGACAGGGGGTATCTACGAGCAGTACTTC
TRBJ1-5 | TRBV11-2 | - | - | CASSFDTGGNQPQHF | TGTGCCAGCAGCTTTGATACAGGTGGCAATCAGCCCCAGCATTTT
TRBJ1-2 | TRBV6-5 | - | TRBD1 | CASSYSKDRNLNGYTF | TGTGCCAGCAGTTACTCGAAGGACAGGAACTTGAATGGCTACACCTTC
TRBJ1-1 | TRBV5-5 | few | - | CASSTTGSGTEAFF | TGTGCCAGCAGCACAACAGGGTCAGGGACTGAAGCTTTCTTT
TRBJ2-3 | TRBV2 | once | TRBD2 | CASKREADTQYF | TGTGCCAGCAAGCGGGAGGCAGATACGCAGTATTTT
TRBJ1-3 | TRBV18 | once | TRBD1 | CASSPAGGNSGNTIYF | TGTGCCAGCTCACCAGCAGGGGGGAATTCTGGAAACACCATATATTTT
TRBJ2-5 | TRBV7-2 | - | TRBD2 | CASSFRSAGGSQETQYF | TGTGCCAGCAGCTTTCGATCGGCCGGGGGGTCCCAAGAGACCCAGTACTTC
TRBJ2-7 | TRBV12-3/TRBV12-4 | few | TRBD1 | CASRRTGNYEQYF | TGTGCCAGCAGACGGACAGGGAACTACGAGCAGTACTTC
TRBJ1-4 | TRBV19 | - | - | CASSTPVGGRDATNEKLFF | TGTGCCAGTAGCACCCCGGTGGGGGGGCGCGATGCAACTAATGAAAAACTGTTTTTT
TRBJ2-5 | TRBV4-2 | - | TRBD2 | CASSQGVTSEETQYF | TGTGCCAGCAGCCAAGGAGTGACTAGCGAGGAGACCCAGTACTTC
TRBJ2-7 | TRBV7-8 | - | - | CASSLGRSRGQYF | TGTGCCAGCAGCTTAGGGCGGTCACGCGGGCAGTACTTC
TRBJ2-5 | TRBV5-6 | - | - | CASSYLAGAKTQYF | TGTGCCAGCAGCTACCTCGCGGGGGCGAAGACCCAGTACTTC
TRBJ2-7 | TRBV7-9 | - | - | CASSAQGWVGEQYF | TGTGCCAGCAGCGCGCAGGGGTGGGTGGGAGAGCAGTACTTC
TRBJ1-5 | TRBV6-6 | few | - | CASSYSEGNQPQHF | TGTGCCAGCAGTTACTCGGAGGGCAATCAGCCCCAGCATTTT
TRBJ2-5 | TRBV29-1 | - | TRBD2 | CTARGVGETQYF | TGCACCGCACGGGGGGTGGGAGAGACCCAGTACTTC
TRBJ1-5 | TRBV3-1/TRBV3-2 | - | - | CASSAGGSQPQHF | TGTGCCAGCAGCGCGGGGGGTAGTCAGCCCCAGCATTTT
TRBJ2-5 | TRBV18 | - | TRBD1 | CASSPPRGQGQETQYF | TGTGCCAGCTCACCGCCTCGAGGACAGGGGCAAGAGACCCAGTACTTC
TRBJ2-2 | TRBV7-2 | - | - | CASSSTGRRGELFF | TGTGCCAGCAGCTCAACGGGGAGGCGCGGGGAGCTGTTTTTT
TRBJ2-3 | TRBV5-5 | - | - | CASSLYYGTDTQYF | TGTGCCAGCAGCTTGTATTACGGGACAGATACGCAGTATTTT
TRBJ2-1 | TRBV18 | few | - | CASSPVELSSYNEQFF | TGTGCCAGCTCACCTGTAGAGTTGAGCTCCTACAATGAGCAGTTCTTC
TRBJ2-7 | TRBV3-1/TRBV3-2 | - | - | CASSPATIIYEQYF | TGTGCCAGCAGCCCAGCGACTATTATCTACGAGCAGTACTTC
TRBJ1-1 | TRBV28 | - | - | CASSFVENTEAFF | TGTGCCAGCAGTTTTGTAGAGAACACTGAAGCTTTCTTT
TRBJ1-1 | TRBV9 | - | TRBD1 | CASSDDRGTEAFF | TGTGCCAGCAGCGACGACAGGGGCACTGAAGCTTTCTTT
TRBJ2-1 | TRBV6-6 | once | TRBD2 | CASRYWTSGDNEQFF | TGTGCCAGCAGATACTGGACTAGCGGGGACAATGAGCAGTTCTTC
TRBJ2-6 | TRBV19 | - | - | CASSRGVSGTGANVLTF | TGTGCCAGTAGTAGGGGGGTATCCGGGACTGGGGCCAACGTCCTGACTTTC
TRBJ1-1 | TRBV7-2 | - | - | CASSGGGPGTEAFF | TGTGCCAGCAGCGGTGGGGGCCCCGGCACTGAAGCTTTCTTT
TRBJ1-4 | TRBV3-1/TRBV3-2 | - | - | CASSQGATLGEKLFF | TGTGCCAGCAGCCAAGGGGCGACACTTGGTGAAAAACTGTTTTTT
TRBJ2-7 | TRBV7-9 | - | - | CASSSTASYEQYF | TGTGCCAGCAGCTCGACAGCTTCCTACGAGCAGTACTTC